The source of this T cell receptor beta chain is a study of blood T cell repertoires in COVID-19. Background on the study: Sources were T cells, B-cell-depleted T cells, or PBMCs; the material itself was cDNA or gDNA.

Under the authors' procedure: Nucleated cell number was recorded as an estimate derived from reference gene primer amplification. Here immunoSEQ multiplex PCR was the method, and the copy in TCRdb shows in-frame clones only, minus some. The V and J calls and the clone size are those of that table, but D and trimming were determined from the DNA. The table lists 90,000 to 120,000 clones, roughly 83% of them singletons. Germline assignment: CDR1 MDHEN and CDR2 SYDVKM. The CDR3 has 14 amino acids. V lost 6 bases to trimming and J lost 5 bases; unmatched junction nucleotides: 6. The sequence came from a human donor in a cohort sampled during active COVID-19. Sequenced sample: peripheral blood. The chain links TRBV28 to TRBJ2-5; 10 bases map to TRBD1. This chain's CDR3 is CASSSGTGVETQYF. In DNA, the CDR3 is TGTGCCAGCAGCTCCGGGACAGGGGTGGAGACCCAGTACTTC.